Given below is one T cell receptor beta chain in context. The antigen is undetermined. This entry comes from a study of cytomegalovirus exposure and HLA in healthy donors. Points from the study as a whole: It was reported that the classifier diagnosed cytomegalovirus status with high specificity and sensitivity in both the original and validation cohorts. In vitro data verified three CMV-associated chains as specific for CMV antigens. A later analysis found first-cohort TCR clusters tended to co-occur in the approximately 120 validation repertoires.

Only in-frame clones appear in the TCRdb table, and some are missing; sequencing was by immunoSEQ multiplex PCR. This table has approximately 200,000 clones, about three quarters appearing once. In germline, CDR1 is SGHTS, CDR2 YDEGEE. With V trimmed by 4 bases and J by 0 bases, 5 bases remained unmatched. This CDR3 has 16 amino acids. The sequencing sample was made of PBMCs. This chain connects TRBV5-8 to TRBJ2-3; TRBD2 agrees at 10 bases. The receptor comes from a woman under 40 in good health and CMV-seronegative. The CDR3 region is CASSKLAGPSTDTQYF. CDR3 DNA sequence: TGTGCCAGCAGCAAACTAGCGGGACCTAGCACAGATACGCAGTATTTT.